The 23 T cell receptor beta chains given below trace back to one sample, sequenced in a study of blood T cell repertoires in COVID-19. Assay used: immunoSEQ multiplex PCR; TCRdb lists only in-frame clones, some missing. The sample has 310,000 or so clones; 87% are singletons. The specimen was PBMCs or T cells enriched from blood (not recorded which). These receptors all come from a woman under 30 who had recovered from COVID-19.

This clone was seen only a few times. The chain couples TRBV19 to TRBJ2-7; D perhaps matches TRBD2 (6 bases). The CDR3 totals 16 residues. Germline assignment: CDR1 LNHDA and CDR2 SQIVND (reference sequence). Deletions cut 3 bases from V and 0 bases from J, with 15 bases between. This chain's CDR3 is CASSMGETGGSYEQYF. The DNA of the CDR3 is TGTGCCAGTAGTATGGGAGAGACCGGGGGCTCCTACGAGCAGTACTTC. The entire variable domain, with the rest obtained from reference TRBV19 and TRBJ2-7, is as follows: DGGITQSPKYLFRKEGQNVTLSCEQNLNHDAMYWYRQDPGQGLRLIYYSQIVNDFQKGDIAEGYSVSREKKESFPLTVTSAQKNPTAFYLCASSMGETGGSYEQYFGPGTRLTVT.

This chain links TRBV3-1 (or the pseudogene TRBV3-2) with TRBJ1-3; D ambiguous. V gave up 1 base and J gave up 0 bases, with 13 bases separating them. The CDR3 has 17 residues. CDR1 and CDR2 (germline): LGHDT, YNNKEL (reference sequence). The DNA of the CDR3 is TGTGCCAGCAGCCAAGTCCCTATGAGCGCCTCTGGAAACACCATATATTTT. This codes for CASSQVPMSASGNTIYF.

This chain joins TRBV5-1 and TRBJ1-2; D might be TRBD1 (5 bases). The CDR3 is 13 amino acids. CDR1 SGHRS and CDR2 YFSETQ come from the germline V gene. Trimming stripped 8 bases from V and 2 bases from J, with 13 bases between. For the CDR3, the DNA is TGCGCCAGTCAAGCAGGGCCCAACTATGGCTACACCTTC. This codes for CASQAGPNYGYTF.

The chain carries TRBV19 and TRBJ1-5; tentatively, D is TRBD1 (6 bases). The CDR3 length is 17 residues. The germline V gene has CDR1 LNHDA and CDR2 SQIVND (reference sequence). V dropped 2 bases and J dropped 0 bases, with 14 bases sitting between them. CDR3 sequence: CASSIYRDQYSNQPQHF. The CDR3 DNA sequence: TGTGCCAGTAGTATATACAGGGATCAGTATAGCAATCAGCCCCAGCATTTT.

The chain joins TRBV19 to TRBJ2-5; possibly TRBD1 for D (6 bases). Germline V CDR1 and CDR2: LNHDA, SQIVND (reference sequence). Trimming removed 4 bases from V and 7 bases from J, with 13 bases in between. This CDR3 region has 13 residues. CDR3 loop: CASSKAGVATQYF. CDR3 DNA sequence: TGTGCCAGTAGTAAGGCAGGGGTGGCGACCCAGTACTTC.

This sequence joins TRBV6-5 and TRBJ1-5, with D tentatively TRBD1 (6 bases). Trimming removed 6 bases from V and 3 bases from J, with 9 bases in between. The CDR3 has 13 residues. The germline CDR1 and CDR2 sequences are MNHEY and SVGAGI. CDR3 DNA: TGTGCCAGCAGACAGGGAAACAATCAGCCCCAGCATTTT. It specifies CASRQGNNQPQHF.

The chain uses TRBV7-2 and TRBJ2-3, with TRBD1 matching over 7 bases. The CDR3 totals 15 residues. Germline lookup yields CDR1 SGHTA and CDR2 FQGNSA. J gave up 3 bases and V 0 bases, and 3 bases lay outside the gene matches. The chain's CDR3 is CASSLALTGTDTQYF. The CDR3 DNA is TGTGCCAGCAGCTTAGCGCTGACAGGGACAGATACGCAGTATTTT.

The chain employs TRBV21-1 and TRBJ2-7; the table's D gene call, TRBD1, was not cross checked with the DNA. TRBV21-1 has pseudogene status. The CDR3 extends over 14 amino acids. The CDR3 DNA is TGTGCCAGCAGCAAATGTACAGGGGCCTACGAGCAGTACTTC. This translates into CASSKCTGAYEQYF.

The chain recombines TRBV11-1 with TRBJ2-3, with TRBD2 as a possible D gene (5 bases). The V and J ends lost 5 bases and 4 bases respectively, with 10 bases between them. This CDR3 spans 13 amino acids. Looked up from germline, CDR1 is SGHAT and CDR2 is FQDESV (reference sequence). The CDR3 DNA reads as TGTGCCAGCAGCCCTCGGGGAGCAGATACGCAGTATTTT. Protein: CASSPRGADTQYF.

This chain joins TRBV24-1 and TRBJ2-1; TRBD2 matches 9 bases. CDR3 size: 16 residues. Germline V gene data show CDR1 as KGHDR and CDR2 as SFDVKD. V was clipped by 1 base and J by 7 bases; unmatched bases: 7. The CDR3 region has the DNA TGTGCCACCAGTGATTTCGCGGGAGGGCCTGGTAATGAGCAGTTCTTC. It specifies CATSDFAGGPGNEQFF.

Ten or more counts support this clone. The CDR3 loop reads CASSIESPGNTGELFF. CDR3 in DNA: TGTGCCAGTAGTATAGAGTCCCCAGGGAACACCGGGGAGCTGTTTTTT. This sequence joins TRBV19 and TRBJ2-2; D is undetermined. V lost 0 bases, J lost 1 base, and 9 bases lay in between. This CDR3 is 16 amino acids long. Looked up from germline, CDR1 is LNHDA and CDR2 is SQIVND (reference sequence).

The chain uses TRBV20-1 and TRBJ2-7; D unclear. The germline V gene encodes CDR1 DFQATT and CDR2 SNEGSKA (reference sequence). The CDR3 is made up of 10 amino acids. CDR3 residues: CSPISYEQYF. The CDR3 DNA follows: TGCAGCCCCATCTCCTACGAGCAGTACTTC.

The chain links TRBV28 to TRBJ1-3; D not certain. Per germline, CDR1 MDHEN and CDR2 SYDVKM. This CDR3 is built from 16 residues. The ends were cut back, 4 bases at V and 1 base at J, with 14 bases in the middle. Written as DNA, the CDR3 is TGTGCCAGCAGTTCTCCTCCCAGCGTTTCTGGAAACACCATATATTTT. It specifies CASSSPPSVSGNTIYF.

The chain employs TRBV29-1 and TRBJ1-2; D uncertain. The V gene lost 0 bases and the J gene lost 3 bases, with 14 bases spanning the gap. This CDR3 spans 15 amino acids. Per germline, CDR1 SQVTM and CDR2 ANQGSEA. CDR3 region: CSVEDRVRRDYGYTF. CDR3 DNA: TGCAGCGTTGAAGATCGGGTCCGGCGTGACTATGGCTACACCTTC.

The chain couples TRBV4-1 to TRBJ1-2, with D possibly matching TRBD1 (5 bases). CDR1 is MGHRA, CDR2 YSYEKL, per germline. V gave up 0 bases and J gave up 8 bases, with 16 bases separating them. The CDR3 sequence is 15 residues long. CDR3 nucleotide sequence: TGCGCCAGCAGCCAAGATGGCCAGGGTATAGACGGCTACACCTTC. Protein product: CASSQDGQGIDGYTF.

V and J are TRBV19 and TRBJ1-5, with TRBD1 identical over 7 bases. V shed 9 bases and J 0 bases; nucleotides not matched to a gene: 8. This CDR3 contains 15 residues. The germline gives CDR1 LNHDA, CDR2 SQIVND (reference sequence). The CDR3 DNA reads TGTGCCAGCTCGGACAGGCTTTATAGCAATCAGCCCCAGCATTTT. Protein: CASSDRLYSNQPQHF. Complete variable domain (other parts from reference TRBV19 and TRBJ1-5): DGGITQSPKYLFRKEGQNVTLSCEQNLNHDAMYWYRQDPGQGLRLIYYSQIVNDFQKGDIAEGYSVSREKKESFPLTVTSAQKNPTAFYLCASSDRLYSNQPQHFGDGTRLSIL.

The table lists this clone with a few counts. The gene calls are TRBV5-1 and TRBJ1-1; 7 bases are a match to TRBD1. V lost 4 bases and J lost 2; bases outside the gene matches: 8. The CDR3 covers 15 residues. CDR1 and CDR2 (germline): SGHRS, YFSETQ. CDR3 loop: CASSPETGRNTEAFF. CDR3 DNA: TGCGCCAGCAGCCCCGAGACAGGGAGAAACACTGAAGCTTTCTTT. Full variable domain (outside the CDR3, taken from reference TRBV5-1 and TRBJ1-1): KAGVTQTPRYLIKTRGQQVTLSCSPISGHRSVSWYQQTPGQGLQFLFEYFSETQRNKGNFPGRFSGRQFSNSRSEMNVSTLELGDSALYLCASSPETGRNTEAFFGQGTRLTVV.

The chain is built from TRBV5-4 and TRBJ1-2; 8 bases are a match to TRBD1. Germline CDR1 reads SGHNT; CDR2 reads YYREEE (reference sequence). The CDR3 sequence is 16 residues long. V was clipped by 0 bases and J by 4 bases; unmatched bases: 8. The CDR3 DNA follows: TGTGCCAGCAGCTTGGCCGCAGGGGGCAGAGGCTATGGCTACACCTTC. This sequence encodes CASSLAAGGRGYGYTF.

The chain uses TRBV5-4 and TRBJ1-1; 8 nucleotides agree with TRBD1. V was clipped by 1 base and J by 4 bases; unmatched bases: 12. CDR3 length: 17 amino acids. The V gene's germline CDR1 is SGHNT and CDR2 YYREEE (reference sequence). The CDR3 DNA is TGTGCCAGCAGCTTGCCAGGGGGCGTTGGGGTTTTCACTGAAGCTTTCTTT. Translated, it gives CASSLPGGVGVFTEAFF.

The sample holds a few counts of this clone. This chain links TRBV7-8 with TRBJ1-5; 9 bases line up with TRBD1. The ends lost 5 bases at V and 4 bases at J; junction bases unmatched: 15. The CDR3 extends over 18 amino acids. The germline gives CDR1 SGHVS, CDR2 FQNEAQ. CDR3 DNA: TGTGCCAGCAGCCCCCAAACCCGGACAGGGGCAAAGAATCAGCCCCAGCATTTT. It translates to CASSPQTRTGAKNQPQHF.

In its sample, this clone was seen once. The genes are TRBV28 and TRBJ1-1; D call uncertain. Germline CDR1 and CDR2: MDHEN and SYDVKM. Trimming cost V 5 bases and J 6 bases, with 13 bases left between them. This CDR3 spans 13 amino acids. CDR3 amino acids: CASSLSLYAEAFF. Written as DNA, the CDR3 is TGTGCCAGCAGTCTCTCCCTTTATGCTGAAGCTTTCTTT.

CDR3 coding DNA: TGTGCCAGCAGCCCGCCCGGGACACTAATCTACGAGCAGTACTTC. Amino acid sequence: CASSPPGTLIYEQYF. This rearrangement joins TRBV9 to TRBJ2-7; tentative D call: TRBD1 (6 bases). Per germline, CDR1 SGDLS and CDR2 YYNGEE. The V and J ends lost 4 bases and 3 bases respectively, with 17 bases between them. The CDR3 runs 15 residues.

The chain is built from TRBV15 and TRBJ1-1; D is possibly TRBD1 (6 bases). Trimming took off 0 bases at V and 3 bases at J, with 11 bases between the two ends. This CDR3 comprises 15 residues. Germline CDR1 reads LNHNV; CDR2 reads YYDKDF (reference sequence). The CDR3 reads CATSREAGEHTEAFF. The CDR3 DNA follows: TGTGCCACCAGCAGAGAGGCAGGGGAGCACACTGAAGCTTTCTTT. Full variable domain (outside the CDR3, taken from reference TRBV15 and TRBJ1-1): DAMVIQNPRYQVTQFGKPVTLSCSQTLNHNVMYWYQQKSSQAPKLLFHYYDKDFNNEADTPDNFQSRRPNTSFCFLDIRSPGLGDTAMYLCATSREAGEHTEAFFGQGTRLTVV.